A single sample is the source of the 26 T cell receptor beta chains below, sequenced in a study of T-cell memory formation after mild COVID-19. TCRdb ran MiXCR on the 5' RACE reads and lists one entry per CDR3 protein. The repertoire holds about 400,000 distinct CDR3 sequences, with about a sixth as singletons. Material: PBMCs or a T cell subset sorted from them (not recorded which). Receptor source: a man aged 18 to 30 who had mild COVID-19 (a few samples of this study predate the infection). Cell type and time point are not known.

The chain links TRBV5-1 to TRBJ2-7; TRBD1 might be the D (6 bases). The ends were cut back, 0 bases at V and 6 bases at J, with 16 bases in the middle. Germline-derived CDR1 and CDR2 are SGHRS and YFSETQ. The CDR3 totals 15 residues. The CDR3 nucleotides are TGCGCCAGCAGCTTGGCCGGAACAGGGCAGGGCGAGCAGTACTTC. Translated, it gives CASSLAGTGQGEQYF.

This chain uses TRBV5-1 with TRBJ1-4; 7 bases map to TRBD1. The germline V gene has CDR1 SGHRS and CDR2 YFSETQ. This CDR3 spans 15 amino acids. The junction had 5 bases not matched to a gene; V was cut back by 4 bases and J by 2 bases. CDR3 amino acids: CASSTGGGTNEKLFF. CDR3 sequence (DNA): TGCGCCAGCAGCACCGGAGGGGGCACTAATGAAAAACTGTTTTTT. The full variable domain, with the rest looked up from reference TRBV5-1 and TRBJ1-4, is KAGVTQTPRYLIKTRGQQVTLSCSPISGHRSVSWYQQTPGQGLQFLFEYFSETQRNKGNFPGRFSGRQFSNSRSEMNVSTLELGDSALYLCASSTGGGTNEKLFFGSGTQLSVL.

The table lists this clonotype with a few counts. Being one base from a much bigger clone, this may be a read error. The chain has TRBV11-2 and TRBJ2-3, with D unresolved. Per germline, CDR1 SGHAT and CDR2 FQNNGV. The V end lost 4 bases, the J end lost 4 bases, and 3 bases lay between the germline ends. The CDR3 covers 11 residues. CDR3 nucleotides: TGTGCCAGCAGCTCCCCAGATACGCAGTATTTT. It codes for CASSSPDTQYF.

This clonotype was counted between two and nine times. The chain recombines TRBV29-1 with TRBJ1-5, with no clear D. Germline CDR1 is SQVTM and CDR2 is ANQGSEA. This CDR3 is 13 amino acids long. V lost 4 bases and J lost 0, with 7 bases in between. The CDR3 loop is CSVGQNSNQPQHF. CDR3 coding DNA: TGCAGCGTTGGTCAGAATAGCAATCAGCCCCAGCATTTT. Complete variable domain (other parts from reference TRBV29-1 and TRBJ1-5): SAVISQKPSRDICQRGTSLTIQCQVDSQVTMMFWYRQQPGQSLTLIATANQGSEATYESGFVIDKFPISRPNLTFSTLTVSNMSPEDSSIYLCSVGQNSNQPQHFGDGTRLSIL.

The chain carries TRBV7-9 and TRBJ2-7, with unresolved D. The CDR3 runs to 12 residues. Germline CDR1 reads SEHNR; CDR2 reads FQNEAQ (reference sequence). Trimming removed 4 bases from V and 3 bases from J, with 7 bases in between. Written as DNA, the CDR3 is TGTGCCAGCAGCTCGGATTTCTACGAGCAGTACGTC. Its translation is CASSSDFYEQYV.

The chain links TRBV9 to TRBJ2-2, with D unclear. CDR1 SGDLS and CDR2 YYNGEE come from the germline V gene. This CDR3 region has 14 residues. V was trimmed by 0 bases and J by 5 bases, leaving 8 bases between them. CDR3 in DNA: TGTGCCAGCAGCGTAGAGGTTCTTACCGGGGAGCTGTTTTTT. Amino acid sequence: CASSVEVLTGELFF.

The CDR3 sequence is CASNPLGGGTNEQFF. The DNA for the CDR3 is TGTGCCAGTAACCCTCTAGGGGGGGGCACCAATGAGCAGTTCTTC. The rearrangement joins TRBV19 to TRBJ2-1, with D tentatively TRBD2 (7 bases). The germline V gene has CDR1 LNHDA and CDR2 SQIVND (reference sequence). Between the trimmed V and J ends, which lost 7 bases and 6 bases, there was a span of 19 bases. CDR3 size: 15 residues.

V is TRBV6-5 and J is TRBJ2-7; 8 bases align to TRBD1. J was trimmed by 3 bases and V by 2 bases; bases with no gene match: 6. Per the germline V gene, CDR1 is MNHEY and CDR2 is SVGAGI. The CDR3 runs to 15 residues. CDR3 protein: CASSYQGQEFYEQYF. Here the CDR3 DNA reads TGTGCCAGCAGTTACCAGGGACAGGAGTTCTACGAGCAGTACTTC.

The chain joins TRBV2 to TRBJ2-1; TRBD1 matches 9 bases. The CDR3 has 11 residues. The trim removed 9 bases at V and 8 bases at J, leaving 2 bases unmatched. The germline CDR1 and CDR2 sequences are SNHLY and FYNNEI. The CDR3 is CARDRGDEQFF. As DNA, the CDR3 is TGTGCCAGAGACAGGGGGGATGAGCAGTTCTTC.

This clonotype was recorded at least ten times. The CDR3 spells CASSLATGASYGYTF. The CDR3 bases are TGTGCCAGCAGCTTGGCCACAGGGGCGAGCTATGGCTACACCTTC. V usage is TRBV5-5 and J usage is TRBJ1-2, with 7 nucleotides matching TRBD1. The V gene's germline CDR1 is SGHKS and CDR2 YYEKEE (reference sequence). The V and J ends lost 0 bases and 4 bases, in that order; junction bases with no gene match: 6. This CDR3 comprises 15 residues.

CDR3 sequence (DNA): TGCAGCGTTGAATGGGTACGGGACTACCTCACAGATACGCAGTATTTT. This gives the protein CSVEWVRDYLTDTQYF. The rearrangement uses TRBV29-1 and TRBJ2-3; 7 nucleotides line up with TRBD2. The germline gives CDR1 SQVTM, CDR2 ANQGSEA. There are 16 residues in the CDR3. With V trimmed by 2 bases and J by 2 bases, 10 bases remained unmatched.

This clonotype was observed a few times. This chain uses TRBV7-9 with TRBJ2-7, with D hard to call. There are 14 residues in the CDR3. Germline V lookup: CDR1 SEHNR, CDR2 FQNEAQ (reference sequence). The ends were cut back, 2 bases at V and 0 bases at J, with 8 bases in the middle. The CDR3 bases are TGTGCCAGCAGCTTAACGGTCGACTCCTACGAGCAGTACGTC. Protein product: CASSLTVDSYEQYV.

The V call is TRBV25-1, the J call TRBJ1-1; D gene uncertain. CDR3 length: 13 amino acids. Germline CDR1 MGHDK, CDR2 SYGVNS. Trimming removed 4 bases from V and 3 bases from J, with 9 bases in between. CDR3 nucleotides: TGTGCCAGCAGTGGGCAAGGTCACACTGAAGCTTTCTTT. This encodes CASSGQGHTEAFF.

This chain uses TRBV5-1 with TRBJ1-2, with TRBD1 identical over 7 bases. Germline V gene data show CDR1 as SGHRS and CDR2 as YFSETQ. Trimming cost V 4 bases and J 0 bases; bases outside gene matches: 6. This CDR3 has 15 amino acids. CDR3 loop: CASSPGQAANYGYTF. The CDR3 DNA is TGCGCCAGCAGCCCAGGACAGGCAGCTAACTATGGCTACACCTTC.

To note about this clonotype: A much more abundant neighbour one base away suggests this may be a read error. J is TRBJ1-1 and V is TRBV7-9; D gene uncertain. Trimming took 5 bases from V and 1 from J, leaving 11 bases between them. CDR1 SEHNR and CDR2 FQNEAQ come from the germline V gene (reference sequence). This CDR3 contains 14 residues. The DNA of the CDR3 is TGTGCCAGCAGCGAGATCGGGTGGAACACTGAAGCTTTCTTT. This translates into CASSEIGWNTEAFF.

The chain links TRBV5-6 to TRBJ2-7; D remains unclear. This CDR3 region has 11 residues. Deletions cut 3 bases from V and 6 bases from J, with 7 bases between. Germline loops: CDR1 SGHDT, CDR2 YYEEEE. CDR3 DNA sequence: TGTGCCAGCAGCTCGAGTCGCGAGCAGTACGTC. It codes for CASSSSREQYV.

Written as DNA, the CDR3 is TGTGCCAGCAGTGACCGGGACGCCGGTAACTATGGCTACACCTTC. Translating gives CASSDRDAGNYGYTF. The genes are TRBV6-2 or TRBV6-3 and TRBJ1-2; maybe TRBD1 (5 bases). The CDR3 has 15 residues. V lost 5 bases and J lost 1, with 14 bases in between. CDR1 is MNHEY and CDR2 is SVGEGT in the germline V gene.

The table lists this clonotype with many counts. The J gene is TRBJ1-1, the V gene TRBV7-3; 7 bases match TRBD1. The V gene's germline CDR1 is SGHTA and CDR2 FQGTGA. This CDR3 is 13 amino acids long. The V and J ends lost 5 bases and 5 bases, in that order; junction bases with no gene match: 5. CDR3 sequence reads: CASSTQGGTEAFF. DNA of the CDR3: TGTGCCAGCAGCACTCAGGGGGGGACTGAAGCTTTCTTT.

This clonotype came up a few times. The chain uses TRBV30 and TRBJ1-2; D not certain. This CDR3 region has 16 residues. Germline V gene sequence: CDR1 GTSNPN, CDR2 SVGIG (reference sequence). The V and J ends lost 0 bases and 1 base respectively, with 15 bases between them. This CDR3 reads CAWSVKLPDFNYGYTF. DNA of the CDR3: TGTGCCTGGAGTGTAAAGCTACCAGATTTTAACTATGGCTACACCTTC.

The chain employs TRBV6-2 or TRBV6-3 and TRBJ2-1, with a tentative D call TRBD1 (6 bases). This CDR3 region has 14 residues. The V end lost 2 bases, the J end lost 8 bases, and 13 bases lay between the germline ends. CDR1 MNHEY and CDR2 SVGEGT come from the germline V gene. CDR3 nucleotide sequence: TGTGCCAGCAGTTACAGGGGGTCGAGTGATGAGCAGTTCTTC. Residues: CASSYRGSSDEQFF.

This chain joins TRBV7-9 and TRBJ1-6, with a possible D match to TRBD1 (5 bases). Trimming stripped 4 bases from V and 4 bases from J, with 17 bases between. Looked up from germline, CDR1 is SEHNR and CDR2 is FQNEAQ (reference sequence). The CDR3 contains 17 residues. The DNA of the CDR3 is TGTGCCAGCAGCTCAAGCCAGGGAGCTGGGTATAATTCACCCCTCCACTTT. Protein sequence: CASSSSQGAGYNSPLHF.

Only a few counts were recorded for this clonotype. The CDR3 loop is CSATGGGANVLTF. In DNA form, the CDR3 reads TGCAGTGCCACGGGGGGTGGGGCCAACGTCCTGACTTTC. This chain connects TRBV20-1 to TRBJ2-6, with 7 bases identical to TRBD2. Germline-derived CDR1 and CDR2 are DFQATT and SNEGSKA (reference sequence). The CDR3 totals 13 residues. The V segment lost 6 bases and the J segment 3 bases; nucleotides outside the gene matches: 2.

This clonotype has only a few counts. J is TRBJ2-7 and V is TRBV7-9, with 9 bases identical to TRBD2. Germline V CDR1 and CDR2: SEHNR, FQNEAQ (reference sequence). The junction had 4 bases not matched to a gene; V was cut back by 5 bases and J by 2 bases. This CDR3 is built from 14 residues. Here the CDR3 reads CASSAGGGPYEQYF. The CDR3 coding sequence is TGTGCCAGCAGCGCGGGGGGGGGCCCCTACGAGCAGTACTTC.

This rearrangement joins TRBV7-8 to TRBJ2-2; D may be TRBD1 (6 bases). Germline CDR1 reads SGHVS; CDR2 reads FQNEAQ. The V end lost 6 bases, the J end lost 2 bases, and 13 bases lay between the germline ends. There are 15 residues in the CDR3. The CDR3 nucleotides read TGTGCCAGCAGATACAGCAGGGGCAACACCGGGGAGCTGTTTTTT. Translation gives CASRYSRGNTGELFF.

The chain couples TRBV12-3 or TRBV12-4 to TRBJ1-5; TRBD1 matches at 8 bases. The CDR3 runs to 14 residues. After removal of 5 bases from V and 6 bases from J, the junction contained 6 bases not matched to a gene. CDR3 DNA sequence: TGTGCCAGCAGTCCAGGGGGCGCGGGTCAGCCCCAGCATTTT. As protein: CASSPGGAGQPQHF.

The rearrangement joins TRBV11-2 to TRBJ2-1; the D gene is possibly TRBD1 (6 bases). This CDR3 is 13 amino acids long. Germline CDR1 is SGHAT and CDR2 is FQNNGV. V was shortened by 0 bases and J by 10 bases, with 10 bases between the two germline ends. CDR3 sequence: CASSLDRTGEQFF. CDR3 in DNA: TGTGCCAGCAGCTTAGATCGTACAGGGGAGCAGTTCTTC. Filled out from reference TRBV11-2 and TRBJ2-1, the complete variable domain reads EAGVAQSPRYKIIEKRQSVAFWCNPISGHATLYWYQQILGQGPKLLIQFQNNGVVDDSQLPKDRFSAERLKGVDSTLKIQPAKLEDSAVYLCASSLDRTGEQFFGPGTRLTVL.